The entry that follows covers one TCR beta chain sequence. The antigen remains unidentified. The sample comes from a study of T-cell reconstitution after alpha-beta-depleted transplantation in children. Findings of the study overall: Elevated TCRbeta diversity at day 60 was traced, in some patients, to surviving recipient T cells and thymic progenitors. The main origin of T-cell counts and diversity one year after transplant was newly produced T cells. Approximately two months post-transplant, alpha-beta T cells reportedly originated from several hundred expanded graft clones.

Unique molecular identifiers were built into the TCRbeta library. TCRdb reprocessed the PCR reads via MiXCR and lists one record per CDR3 protein. The table records fewer than 750,000 distinct CDR3 sequences, roughly 24% of them present only once. The TCR comes from a boy younger than two who had a stem cell transplant for acute myeloid leukemia, so the T cells may come from the graft donor. Sample: PBMCs, mostly from graft donor cells, taken 360 days after TCRalphabeta/CD19-depleted stem cell transplant.

The CDR3, as DNA: TGCAGTGCTAGAGATCTCGGGACTAGCGCCTCCCCTAGCACAGATACGCAGTATTTT. It encodes CSARDLGTSASPSTDTQYF. V gene TRBV20-1 combines with J gene TRBJ2-3; 10 bases fit TRBD2. The V and J ends lost 0 bases and 0 bases, in that order; junction bases with no gene match: 12. There are 19 residues in the CDR3. CDR1 is DFQATT, CDR2 SNEGSKA, per germline (reference sequence).